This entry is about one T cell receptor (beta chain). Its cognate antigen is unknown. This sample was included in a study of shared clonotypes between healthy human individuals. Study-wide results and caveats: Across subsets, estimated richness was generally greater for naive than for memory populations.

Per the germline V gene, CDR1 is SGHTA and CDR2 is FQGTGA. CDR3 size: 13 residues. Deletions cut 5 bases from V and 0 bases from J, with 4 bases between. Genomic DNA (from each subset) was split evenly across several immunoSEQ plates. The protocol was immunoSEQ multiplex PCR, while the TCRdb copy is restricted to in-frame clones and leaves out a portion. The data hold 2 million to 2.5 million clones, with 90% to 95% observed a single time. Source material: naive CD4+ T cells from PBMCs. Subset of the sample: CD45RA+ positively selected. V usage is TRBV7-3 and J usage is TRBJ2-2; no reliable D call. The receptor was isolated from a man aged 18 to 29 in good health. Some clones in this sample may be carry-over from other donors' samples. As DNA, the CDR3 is TGTGCCAGCAGCGAAACGAACACCGGGGAGCTGTTTTTT. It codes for CASSETNTGELFF. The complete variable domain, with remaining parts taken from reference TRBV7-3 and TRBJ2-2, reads GAGVSQTPSNKVTEKGKYVELRCDPISGHTALYWYRQSLGQGPEFLIYFQGTGAADDSGLPNDRFFAVRPEGSVSTLKIQRTERGDSAVYLCASSETNTGELFFGEGSRLTVL.